The subject of this entry is one T cell receptor (beta chain). What it recognizes is unknown. Germline V gene sequence: CDR1 SGHTA, CDR2 FQGNSA. The CDR3 spans 16 residues. V dropped 0 bases and J dropped 4 bases, with 12 bases sitting between them. This specimen comes from a study of T cell responses to AZD1222 COVID-19 vaccine. Findings and limits, study-wide: Spike-specific TCR breadth and depth rose after two AZD1222 doses.

Data came from immunoSEQ multiplex PCR; TCRdb stores just in-frame clones and leaves some out. The sample holds about 150,000 clones; approximately 85% are singletons and the top ten take about 7.9%. The rearrangement uses TRBV7-2 and TRBJ2-2; D perhaps matches TRBD2 (6 bases). Material: peripheral blood, obtained 28 days after the second dose of the MenACWY control vaccine. This receptor was obtained from an adult who received the MenACWY meningococcal vaccine as a control. The CDR3 is CASSLAGGTGTGELFF. CDR3 in DNA: TGTGCCAGCAGCTTAGCGGGCGGGACCGGCACCGGGGAGCTGTTTTTT.